The text below deals with one T cell receptor beta chain. Its antigen is not known. The CDR3 contains 13 residues. The germline gives CDR1 LGHDT, CDR2 YNNKEL (reference sequence). V lost 4 bases to trimming and J lost 3 bases, with 7 bases between them. This record comes from a study of naive and memory T cell subsets. General study results and limits: Clonotypes here are unpaired alpha or beta chain sequences. Over 85% of naive TCR sequences appeared only once after error correction, unlike memory subsets. Especially in CD8 cells, naive repertoires contained a few larger clonotypes, possibly CD45RA-re-expressing memory cells. Between naive and memory subsets, TCR abundance power law exponents differed.

Two oligonucleotides, mixed equimolar, formed the beta constant-region primer covering TRBC1 and TRBC2. The ligated cDNA underwent four PCR rounds using SP2 and nested alpha and beta constant-region primers. MiXCR was run by TCRdb on the UMI-ligation and nested PCR reads, yielding one entry per CDR3 protein. The sample shows 130,000 to 150,000 distinct CDR3 sequences, approximately 22% of them seen only once. The sequence was collected from a human donor in good health. The sample comprised naive CD4+ T cells from blood. The chain couples TRBV3-1 to TRBJ1-3; D is ambiguous. CDR3 loop: CASSRDVGNTIYF. CDR3 nucleotides: TGTGCCAGCAGCCGAGACGTTGGAAACACCATATATTTT.